Each of the 14 T cell receptor beta chains below was sequenced from the same sample in a study of blood T cell repertoires in COVID-19. Clones were sequenced by immunoSEQ multiplex PCR, and TCRdb holds only the in-frame ones, with some missing. Here the sample spans around 260,000 clones, 75% to 90% being singletons. The sequenced material came from peripheral blood. These receptors were collected from a woman in her 40s who had recovered from COVID-19.

This chain connects TRBV19 to TRBJ1-4; 9 nucleotides match TRBD1. The CDR3 has 19 residues. Looked up from germline, CDR1 is LNHDA and CDR2 is SQIVND (reference sequence). J was trimmed by 10 bases and V by 6 bases; bases with no gene match: 24. The CDR3 region has the DNA TGTGCCAGTAGACCCGATGAGAGGGACAGGGATGAGTTGGAGGCAAAACTGTTTTTT. Translation gives CASRPDERDRDELEAKLFF.

The rearrangement uses TRBV6-2 or TRBV6-3 and TRBJ1-5, with TRBD1 matching 8 bases. Germline V gene lookup returns CDR1 MNHEY and CDR2 SVGEGT. This CDR3 has 18 residues. The trim removed 2 bases at V and 1 base at J, leaving 10 bases unmatched. CDR3 region: CASSYVWTGIGSNQPQHF. CDR3 bases: TGTGCCAGCAGTTACGTTTGGACAGGGATCGGCAGCAATCAGCCCCAGCATTTT.

V and J are TRBV5-5 and TRBJ1-2; TRBD1 matches at 9 bases. Germline V gene sequence: CDR1 SGHKS, CDR2 YYEKEE (reference sequence). The CDR3 loop spans 15 amino acids. V shed 2 bases and J 4 bases; nucleotides not matched to a gene: 6. This CDR3 reads CASSLTGGAGYGYTF. In DNA, the CDR3 is TGTGCCAGCAGCTTAACAGGGGGCGCAGGCTATGGCTACACCTTC.

This chain connects TRBV7-7 to TRBJ2-1, with D possibly TRBD2 on 7 matching bases. The CDR3 length is 14 residues. Germline V gene sequence: CDR1 SSHAT, CDR2 FNYEAQ (reference sequence). CDR3 nucleotides: TGTGCTAGCGGAGGCGGGGGCCTGAACAATGAGCAGTTCTTC. Translation gives CASGGGGLNNEQFF.

The rearrangement links TRBV5-6 to TRBJ2-7; D remains ambiguous. Germline CDR1 and CDR2: SGHDT and YYEEEE. The V end lost 0 bases, the J end lost 5 bases, and 9 bases lay between the germline ends. CDR3 length equals 13 residues. As DNA, the CDR3 is TGTGCCAGCAGCTTGGGATGGAGTCACGAGCAGTACTTC. Protein sequence: CASSLGWSHEQYF.

The CDR3 spells CATSRQGTNTEAFF. The CDR3, as DNA: TGTGCCACCAGCAGACAGGGAACTAACACTGAAGCTTTCTTT. The genes are TRBV15 and TRBJ1-1; tentatively, D is TRBD1 (5 bases). The V and J ends lost 2 bases and 2 bases respectively, with 9 bases between them. CDR3 length equals 14 residues. CDR1 is LNHNV, CDR2 YYDKDF, per germline (reference sequence).

J is TRBJ1-3 and V is TRBV24-1; TRBD1 is a possible D gene (5 bases). Germline loops: CDR1 KGHDR, CDR2 SFDVKD. This CDR3 region has 18 residues. Trimming pared 0 bases from V and 4 bases from J, leaving 18 bases between. CDR3: CATSDLSYRQGSGNTIYF. As DNA, the CDR3 is TGTGCCACCAGTGATTTGTCTTATCGGCAGGGTAGCGGAAACACCATATATTTT.

The V call is TRBV10-2, the J call TRBJ2-5; 9 bases are shared with TRBD2. Germline values: CDR1 WSHSY, CDR2 SAAADI. The CDR3 is made up of 15 amino acids. V was clipped by 8 bases and J by 1 base; unmatched bases: 8. CDR3 bases: TGCGCCAGCCGAGGGGCTAGCGGGATCCAAGAGACCCAGTACTTC. It yields the protein CASRGASGIQETQYF.

V is TRBV12-5 and J is TRBJ1-1, with D possibly being TRBD1 (5 bases). Trimming pared 5 bases from V and 11 bases from J, leaving 18 bases between. CDR3 length: 13 amino acids. CDR1 and CDR2 (germline): LGHNT, FRNRAP. The DNA of the CDR3 is TGTGCTAGTGGTGTGAGCGGGACCCCCGGGGCTTTCTTT. It encodes CASGVSGTPGAFF.

The sample holds one count of this clone. This chain uses TRBV18 with TRBJ2-1, with D perhaps TRBD2 (6 bases). Germline-derived CDR1 and CDR2 are KGHSH and LQKENI. The CDR3 covers 13 residues. The ends were cut back, 5 bases at V and 6 bases at J, with 11 bases in the middle. For the CDR3, the DNA is TGTGCCAGCTCATCGCTCGGGAGCAATGAGCAGTTCTTC. Translating it yields CASSSLGSNEQFF. The full variable domain, with the rest looked up from reference TRBV18 and TRBJ2-1, is NAGVMQNPRHLVRRRGQEARLRCSPMKGHSHVYWYRQLPEEGLKFMVYLQKENIIDESGMPKERFSAEFPKEGPSILRIQQVVRGDSAAYFCASSSLGSNEQFFGPGTRLTVL.

This clone has just a few counts. The gene calls are TRBV5-1 and TRBJ1-2; a weak D match, TRBD1 (6 bases). CDR1 and CDR2 (germline): SGHRS, YFSETQ. The V end lost 0 bases, the J end lost 0 bases, and 9 bases lay between the germline ends. CDR3 length equals 15 residues. The CDR3 is CASSLGQETNYGYTF. DNA for the CDR3: TGCGCCAGCAGCTTGGGACAGGAGACTAACTATGGCTACACCTTC.

The rearrangement joins TRBV2 to TRBJ1-4; 9 nucleotides agree with TRBD1. The CDR3 is made up of 15 amino acids. Trimming cost V 7 bases and J 5 bases; bases outside gene matches: 8. Germline-derived CDR1 and CDR2 are SNHLY and FYNNEI. This CDR3 reads CASTLTGGENEKLFF. The CDR3 region has the DNA TGTGCCAGCACGCTTACAGGGGGCGAAAATGAAAAACTGTTTTTT.

In its sample, this clone was seen a few times. The V call is TRBV5-1, the J call TRBJ1-1; 7 bases agree with TRBD1. V trimming: 1 base; J trimming: 2 bases; junction bases outside the gene matches: 5. The CDR3 has 15 residues. Germline lookup yields CDR1 SGHRS and CDR2 YFSETQ. The CDR3 nucleotides are TGCGCCAGCAGCTTGTTAGGACAGGCTAACACTGAAGCTTTCTTT. It yields the protein CASSLLGQANTEAFF.

This clone was observed many times. The V gene is TRBV7-8, the J gene TRBJ2-2, with D maybe TRBD2 (7 bases). V dropped 6 bases and J dropped 1 base, with 21 bases sitting between them. This CDR3 has 18 amino acids. The germline gives CDR1 SGHVS, CDR2 FQNEAQ. This CDR3 reads CASSPFRRGLENTGELFF. CDR3 DNA: TGTGCCAGCAGTCCATTTCGGCGGGGGCTCGAGAACACCGGGGAGCTGTTTTTT.